This TCR beta chain was documented in a study of blood T cell repertoires in COVID-19. The sample holds one count of this clone. Per germline, CDR1 SGHTA and CDR2 FQGNSA. The CDR3 is 15 amino acids. V was pared by 5 bases and J by 0 bases, with 11 bases between. The method was immunoSEQ multiplex PCR; TCRdb's version includes in-frame clones alone and lacks a portion of them. Of about 150,000 clones in the sample, about 80% were seen once. Those enrolled, adults aged roughly 18 to 90 years, came from under 25 US areas. The TCR originated in a woman between 45 and 60 years old who had recovered from COVID-19. The rearrangement joins TRBV7-2 to TRBJ1-5; TRBD1 might be the D (6 bases). Sequencing was done on a sample of PBMCs or T cells enriched from blood (not recorded which). CDR3 loop: CASSEGHHSNQPQHF. The CDR3 DNA is TGTGCCAGCAGCGAGGGACACCATAGCAATCAGCCCCAGCATTTT.